This TCR beta chain was sequenced for a study of beta chain features in type 1 diabetes. Overall study: Similarity in age, gender and cell yields was seen between patients and healthy donors. Findings and caveats of the study: The naive, central memory and Treg TCRB repertoires looked more alike in patients than they did in healthy donors. Patients with type 1 diabetes showed fewer VDJ junction insertions and more deletions. Shortening that was moderate but significant affected the TCRB CDR3s of Type 1 diabetes patients in all four CD4+ subsets. Since sequencing was performed on cDNA, cells with high TCR expression could be over-represented.

The J segment lost 1 base and the V segment lost 3 bases, leaving 4 bases of the junction unmatched. CDR3 size: 17 residues. Germline lookup yields CDR1 SGHRS and CDR2 YFSETQ. Of the isolated RNA, all was reverse transcribed, and so the sequenced material was expressed TCRB transcripts. Produced via immunoSEQ multiplex PCR; TCRdb's table is partial and in-frame only. The sample carries about 740,000 clones, around 15% recorded once. As concerns this clone: Its specificity is not known.

This TCR derives from a young man with type 1 diabetes. Input material: naive CD4+ T cells from blood. This chain connects TRBV5-1 to TRBJ2-5; 15 bases align to TRBD2. The CDR3 here is CASSSGLAGGIQETQYF. The CDR3 nucleotides are TGCGCCAGCAGCTCGGGACTAGCGGGGGGTATCCAAGAGACCCAGTACTTC.